This T cell receptor (beta chain) was sequenced during a study of blood T cell repertoires in COVID-19. The method was immunoSEQ multiplex PCR; TCRdb's version includes in-frame clones alone and lacks a portion of them. This sample has about 220,000 clones; about 88% occur once, and the top ten carry under 2.5%. V shed 4 bases and J 7 bases; nucleotides not matched to a gene: 7. There are 16 residues in the CDR3. Germline V gene lookup returns CDR1 SGHRS and CDR2 YFSETQ. The sample was peripheral blood. The V gene is TRBV5-1, the J gene TRBJ2-5; TRBD2 aligns across 16 bases. This receptor was taken from a man in his forties with active or convalescent COVID-19. CDR3 loop: CASSAGTSGRAWTQYF. Written as DNA, the CDR3 is TGCGCCAGCAGCGCCGGGACTAGCGGGAGGGCTTGGACCCAGTACTTC.